This T cell receptor (beta chain) was sequenced during a study of identical twins. Whole-study findings and limits: Models predicted too little out-of-frame TCR alpha sharing in monozygotic twins.

Each CDR3 protein is one row after TCRdb ran MiXCR on the 5' RACE reads. Of some 500,000 distinct CDR3 sequences in the sample, approximately 22% were seen once. As for this clonotype: Its antigen remains unknown.

With 7 bases removed from V and 2 bases from J, the gap between germline ends came to 21 bases. This CDR3 has 16 residues. CDR1 and CDR2 (germline): SGHVS, FQNEAQ. This sample was shared with a second study, whose subject was T cells expressing NK-cell markers.

Input material: CD4+ T cells sorted from blood. The chain recombines TRBV7-8 with TRBJ2-7, with D possibly matching TRBD1 (6 bases). The clonotype comes from a woman under 30 in good health. The CDR3 nucleotides read TGTGCCAGCACACCGGGGCCGGACAGTGGGGCCTACGAGCAGTACTTC. This translates into CASTPGPDSGAYEQYF.